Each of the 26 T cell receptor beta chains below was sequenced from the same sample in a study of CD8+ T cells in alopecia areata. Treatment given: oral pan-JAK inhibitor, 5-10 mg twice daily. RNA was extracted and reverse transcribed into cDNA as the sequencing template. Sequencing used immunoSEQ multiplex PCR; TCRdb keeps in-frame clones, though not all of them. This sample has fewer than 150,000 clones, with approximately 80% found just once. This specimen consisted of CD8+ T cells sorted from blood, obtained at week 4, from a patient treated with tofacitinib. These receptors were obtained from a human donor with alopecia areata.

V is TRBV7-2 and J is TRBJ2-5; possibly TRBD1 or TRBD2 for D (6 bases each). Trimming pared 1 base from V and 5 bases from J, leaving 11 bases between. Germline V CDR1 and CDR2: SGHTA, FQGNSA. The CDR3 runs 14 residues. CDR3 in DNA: TGTGCCAGCAGCTTAGAGGGGGGCCCTGAGACCCAGTACTTC. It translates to CASSLEGGPETQYF.

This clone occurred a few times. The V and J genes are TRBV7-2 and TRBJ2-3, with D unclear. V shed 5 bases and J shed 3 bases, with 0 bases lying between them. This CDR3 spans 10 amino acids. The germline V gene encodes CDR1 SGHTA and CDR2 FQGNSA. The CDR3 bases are TGTGCCAGCAGCACAGATACGCAGTATTTT. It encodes CASSTDTQYF.

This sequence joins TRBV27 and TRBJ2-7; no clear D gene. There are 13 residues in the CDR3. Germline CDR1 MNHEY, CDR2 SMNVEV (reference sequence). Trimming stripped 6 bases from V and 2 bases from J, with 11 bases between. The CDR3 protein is CASSLFWAYEQYF. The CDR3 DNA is TGTGCCAGCAGCCTGTTTTGGGCCTACGAGCAGTACTTC.

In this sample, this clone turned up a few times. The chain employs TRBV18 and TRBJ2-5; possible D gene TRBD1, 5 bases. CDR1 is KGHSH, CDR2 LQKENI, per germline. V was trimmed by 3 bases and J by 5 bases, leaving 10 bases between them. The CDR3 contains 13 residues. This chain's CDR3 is CASSPAGLETQYF. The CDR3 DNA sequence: TGTGCCAGCTCACCCGCAGGGTTGGAGACCCAGTACTTC.

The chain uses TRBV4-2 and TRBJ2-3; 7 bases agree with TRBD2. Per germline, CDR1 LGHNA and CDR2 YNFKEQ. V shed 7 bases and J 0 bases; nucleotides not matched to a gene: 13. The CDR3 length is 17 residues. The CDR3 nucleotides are TGTGCCAGCACCCTAGAAAGCGGGGCCTCTAGCACAGATACGCAGTATTTT. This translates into CASTLESGASSTDTQYF.

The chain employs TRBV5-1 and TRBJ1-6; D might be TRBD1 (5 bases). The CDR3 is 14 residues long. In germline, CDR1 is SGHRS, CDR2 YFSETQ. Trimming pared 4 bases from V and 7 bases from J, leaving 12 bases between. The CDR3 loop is CASSPGDQNSPLHF. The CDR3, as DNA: TGCGCCAGCAGCCCCGGGGACCAGAATTCACCCCTCCACTTT.

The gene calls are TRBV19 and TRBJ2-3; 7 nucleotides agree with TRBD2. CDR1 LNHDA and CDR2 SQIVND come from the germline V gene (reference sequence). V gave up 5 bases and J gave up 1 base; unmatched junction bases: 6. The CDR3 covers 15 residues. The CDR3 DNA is TGTGCCAGTAGTTCGGGAGGTGGGGGCACAGATACGCAGTATTTT. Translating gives CASSSGGGGTDTQYF. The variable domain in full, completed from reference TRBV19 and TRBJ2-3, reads DGGITQSPKYLFRKEGQNVTLSCEQNLNHDAMYWYRQDPGQGLRLIYYSQIVNDFQKGDIAEGYSVSREKKESFPLTVTSAQKNPTAFYLCASSSGGGGTDTQYFGPGTRLTVL.

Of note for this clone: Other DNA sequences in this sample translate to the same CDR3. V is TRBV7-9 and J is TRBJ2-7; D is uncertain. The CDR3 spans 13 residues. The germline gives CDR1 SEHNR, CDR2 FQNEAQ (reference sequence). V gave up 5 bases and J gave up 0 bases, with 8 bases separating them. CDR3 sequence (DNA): TGTGCCAGCAGCGACCAGAGCTCCTACGAGCAGTACTTC. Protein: CASSDQSSYEQYF.

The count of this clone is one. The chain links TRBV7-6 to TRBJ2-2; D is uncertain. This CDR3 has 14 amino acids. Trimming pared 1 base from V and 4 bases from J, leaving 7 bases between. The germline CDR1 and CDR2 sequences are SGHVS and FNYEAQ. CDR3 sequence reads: CASSLGKSTGELFF. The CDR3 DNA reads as TGTGCCAGCAGCTTAGGGAAGTCCACCGGGGAGCTGTTTTTT. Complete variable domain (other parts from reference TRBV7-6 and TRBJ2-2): GAGVSQSPRYKVTKRGQDVALRCDPISGHVSLYWYRQALGQGPEFLTYFNYEAQQDKSGLPNDRFSAERPEGSISTLTIQRTEQRDSAMYRCASSLGKSTGELFFGEGSRLTVL.

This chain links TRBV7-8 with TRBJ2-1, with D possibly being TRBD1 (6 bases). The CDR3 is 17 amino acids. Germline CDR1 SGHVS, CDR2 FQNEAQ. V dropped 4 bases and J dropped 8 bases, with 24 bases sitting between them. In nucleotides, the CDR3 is TGTGCCAGCAGCTCGCGCGCAGTCGTAGGACAGTTACATGAGCAGTTCTTC. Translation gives CASSSRAVVGQLHEQFF. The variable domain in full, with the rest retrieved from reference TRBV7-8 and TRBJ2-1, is GAGVSQSPRYKVAKRGQDVALRCDPISGHVSLFWYQQALGQGPEFLTYFQNEAQLDKSGLPSDRFFAERPEGSVSTLKIQRTQQEDSAVYLCASSSRAVVGQLHEQFFGPGTRLTVL.

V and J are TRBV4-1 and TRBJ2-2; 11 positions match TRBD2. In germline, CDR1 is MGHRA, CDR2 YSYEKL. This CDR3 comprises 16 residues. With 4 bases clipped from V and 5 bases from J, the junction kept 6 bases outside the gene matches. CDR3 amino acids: CASSLSGGAGTGELFF. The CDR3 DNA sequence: TGCGCCAGCAGCCTTAGCGGGGGGGCTGGAACCGGGGAGCTGTTTTTT.

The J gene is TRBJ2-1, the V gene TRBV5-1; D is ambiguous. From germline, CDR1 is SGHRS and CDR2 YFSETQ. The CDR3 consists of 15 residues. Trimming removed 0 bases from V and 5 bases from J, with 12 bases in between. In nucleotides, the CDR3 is TGCGCCAGCAGCTTGGCACCGCGAGAAAACAATGAGCAGTTCTTC. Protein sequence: CASSLAPRENNEQFF.

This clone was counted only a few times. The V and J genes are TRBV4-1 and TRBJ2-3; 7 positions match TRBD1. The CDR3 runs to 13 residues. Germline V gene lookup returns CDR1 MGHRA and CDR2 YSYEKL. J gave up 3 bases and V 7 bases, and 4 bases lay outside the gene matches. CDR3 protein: CASTGTATDTQYF. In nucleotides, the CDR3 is TGCGCCAGCACGGGGACAGCTACAGATACGCAGTATTTT.

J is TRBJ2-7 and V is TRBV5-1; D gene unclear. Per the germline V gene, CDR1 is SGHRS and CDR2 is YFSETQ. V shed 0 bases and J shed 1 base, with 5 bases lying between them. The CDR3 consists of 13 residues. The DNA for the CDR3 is TGCGCCAGCAGCTTGGATGCTTCCTACGAGCAGTACTTC. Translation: CASSLDASYEQYF.

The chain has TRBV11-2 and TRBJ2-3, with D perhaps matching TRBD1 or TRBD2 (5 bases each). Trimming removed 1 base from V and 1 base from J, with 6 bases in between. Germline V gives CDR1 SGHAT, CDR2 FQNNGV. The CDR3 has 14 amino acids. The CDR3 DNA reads TGTGCCAGCAGCTTAGCGGGGCGCACAGATACGCAGTATTTT. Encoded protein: CASSLAGRTDTQYF.

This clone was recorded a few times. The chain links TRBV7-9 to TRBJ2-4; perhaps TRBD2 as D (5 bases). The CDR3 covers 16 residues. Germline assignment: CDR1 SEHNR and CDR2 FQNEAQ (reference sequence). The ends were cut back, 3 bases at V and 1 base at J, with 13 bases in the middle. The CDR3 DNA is TGTGCCAGCAGCTTGTTCGGGGAATTCGCCAAAAACATTCAGTACTTC. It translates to CASSLFGEFAKNIQYF.

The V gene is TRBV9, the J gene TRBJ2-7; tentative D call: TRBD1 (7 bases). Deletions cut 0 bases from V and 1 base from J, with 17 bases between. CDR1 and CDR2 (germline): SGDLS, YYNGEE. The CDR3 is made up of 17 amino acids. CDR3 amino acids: CASSVATGAGGSYEQYF. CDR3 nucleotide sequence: TGTGCCAGCAGCGTAGCTACTGGGGCAGGGGGGTCCTACGAGCAGTACTTC.

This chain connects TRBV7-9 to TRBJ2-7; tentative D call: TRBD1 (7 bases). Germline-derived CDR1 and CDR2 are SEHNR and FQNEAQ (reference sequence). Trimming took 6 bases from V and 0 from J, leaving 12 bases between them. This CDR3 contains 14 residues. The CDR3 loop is CASSWGDSSYEQYF. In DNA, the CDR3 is TGTGCCAGCAGTTGGGGGGACAGCTCCTACGAGCAGTACTTC.

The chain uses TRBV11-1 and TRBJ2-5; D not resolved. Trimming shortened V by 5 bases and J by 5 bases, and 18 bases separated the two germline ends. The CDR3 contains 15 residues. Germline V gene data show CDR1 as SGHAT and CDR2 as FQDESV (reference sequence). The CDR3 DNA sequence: TGTGCCAGCAGCAACGGACCAACTACTTCTGAGACCCAGTACTTC. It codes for CASSNGPTTSETQYF.

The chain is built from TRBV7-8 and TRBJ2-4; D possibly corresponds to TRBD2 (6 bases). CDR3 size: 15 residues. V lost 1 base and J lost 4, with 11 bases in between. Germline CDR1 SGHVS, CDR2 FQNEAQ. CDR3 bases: TGTGCCAGCAGCTTAGTGTCGAGCGGGAAAAACATTCAGTACTTC. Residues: CASSLVSSGKNIQYF.

The CDR3 DNA reads as TGTGCCAGCAGCCAAGTCTCTAACAATGAGCAGTTCTTC. It encodes CASSQVSNNEQFF. This chain uses TRBV14 with TRBJ2-1; no clear D gene. This CDR3 is built from 13 residues. The V end lost 1 base, the J end lost 5 bases, and 6 bases lay between the germline ends. Looked up from germline, CDR1 is SGHDN and CDR2 is FVKESK.

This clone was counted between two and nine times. The CDR3 DNA reads as TGCGCCAGCAGCTTGGACAGGGGACGGGAGCAGTTCTTC. Its translation: CASSLDRGREQFF. The V gene is TRBV5-1, the J gene TRBJ2-1; 7 bases are a match to TRBD1. Germline V gene data show CDR1 as SGHRS and CDR2 as YFSETQ. The CDR3 runs to 13 residues. The V gene end was trimmed by 0 bases and the J gene end by 10 bases; junction bases not matched to a gene: 4.

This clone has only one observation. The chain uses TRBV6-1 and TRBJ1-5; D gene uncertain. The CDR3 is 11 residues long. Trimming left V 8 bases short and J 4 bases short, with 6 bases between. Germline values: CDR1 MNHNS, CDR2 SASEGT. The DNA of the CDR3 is TGTGCCAGCGGGTTTAATCAGCCCCAGCATTTT. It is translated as CASGFNQPQHF.

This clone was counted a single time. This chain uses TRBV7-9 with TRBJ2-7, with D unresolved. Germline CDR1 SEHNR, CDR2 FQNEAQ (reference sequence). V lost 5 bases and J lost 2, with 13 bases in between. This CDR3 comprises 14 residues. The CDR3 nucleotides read TGTGCCAGCAGCCCACTAAGATCACCCTACGAGCAGTACTTC. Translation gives CASSPLRSPYEQYF. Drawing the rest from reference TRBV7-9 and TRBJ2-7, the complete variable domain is DTGVSQNPRHKITKRGQNVTFRCDPISEHNRLYWYRQTLGQGPEFLTYFQNEAQLEKSRLLSDRFSAERPKGSFSTLEIQRTEQGDSAMYLCASSPLRSPYEQYFGPGTRLTVT.

In DNA, the CDR3 is TGCAGCGTCGGTGACACTTTCAATGAGCAGTTCTTC. Translating it yields CSVGDTFNEQFF. J is TRBJ2-1 and V is TRBV29-1, with no clear D. Trimming removed 6 bases from V and 6 bases from J, with 12 bases in between. The CDR3 runs 12 residues. Germline V gene sequence: CDR1 SQVTM, CDR2 ANQGSEA.

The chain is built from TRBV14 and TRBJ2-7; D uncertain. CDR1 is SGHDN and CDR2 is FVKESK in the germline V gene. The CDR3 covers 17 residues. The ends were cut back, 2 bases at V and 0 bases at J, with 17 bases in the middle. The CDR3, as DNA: TGTGCCAGCAGCCAAAGTCCCAGGACGACGCGCTCCTACGAGCAGTACTTC. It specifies CASSQSPRTTRSYEQYF.